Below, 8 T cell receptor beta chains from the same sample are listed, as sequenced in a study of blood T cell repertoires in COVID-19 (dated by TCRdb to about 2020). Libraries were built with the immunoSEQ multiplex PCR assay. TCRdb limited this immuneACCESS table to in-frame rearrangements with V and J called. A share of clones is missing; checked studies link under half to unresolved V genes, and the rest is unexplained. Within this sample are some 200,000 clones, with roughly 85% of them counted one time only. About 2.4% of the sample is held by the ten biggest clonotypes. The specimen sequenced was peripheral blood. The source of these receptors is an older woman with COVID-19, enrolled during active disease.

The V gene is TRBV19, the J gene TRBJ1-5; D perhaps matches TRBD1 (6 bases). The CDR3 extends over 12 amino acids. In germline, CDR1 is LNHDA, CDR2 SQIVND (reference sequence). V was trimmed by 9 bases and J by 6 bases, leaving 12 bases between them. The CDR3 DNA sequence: TGTGCCAGGGGGGTAGGGGGTCAGCCCCAGCATTTT. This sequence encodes CARGVGGQPQHF.

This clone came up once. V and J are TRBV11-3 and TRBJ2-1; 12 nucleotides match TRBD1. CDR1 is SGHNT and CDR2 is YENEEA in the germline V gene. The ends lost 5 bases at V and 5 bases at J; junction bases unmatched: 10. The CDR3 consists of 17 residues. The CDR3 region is CASSLHRDRGPHNEQFF. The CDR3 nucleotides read TGTGCCAGCAGCCTCCATAGGGACAGGGGGCCACACAATGAGCAGTTCTTC.

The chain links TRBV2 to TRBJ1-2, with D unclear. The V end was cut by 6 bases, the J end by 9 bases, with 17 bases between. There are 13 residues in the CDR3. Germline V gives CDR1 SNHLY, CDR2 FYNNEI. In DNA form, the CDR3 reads TGTGCCAGCAGACTCAGGAGGGTCGTAAGCTACACCTTC. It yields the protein CASRLRRVVSYTF.

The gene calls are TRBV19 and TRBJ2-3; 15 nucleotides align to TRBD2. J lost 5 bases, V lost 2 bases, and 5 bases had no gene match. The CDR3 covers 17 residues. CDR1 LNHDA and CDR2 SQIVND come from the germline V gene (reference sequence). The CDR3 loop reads CASSIRGLAGGGDTQYF. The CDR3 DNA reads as TGTGCCAGTAGTATAAGGGGACTAGCGGGGGGAGGAGATACGCAGTATTTT.

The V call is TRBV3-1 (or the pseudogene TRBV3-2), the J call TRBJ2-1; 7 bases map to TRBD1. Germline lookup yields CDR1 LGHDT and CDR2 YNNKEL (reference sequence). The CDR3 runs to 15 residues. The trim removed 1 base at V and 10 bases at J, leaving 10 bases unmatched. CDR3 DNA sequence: TGTGCCAGCAGCCAAGGTGAGACAGGGACAAAAGAGCAGTTCTTC. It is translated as CASSQGETGTKEQFF.

DNA for the CDR3: TGTGCCATCAGGGCGACAGGGGGTAATTCACCCCTCCACTTT. Encoded protein: CAIRATGGNSPLHF. The chain carries TRBV10-3 and TRBJ1-6, with TRBD1 matching 9 bases. V lost 6 bases and J lost 6; bases outside the gene matches: 3. Germline CDR1 reads ENHRY; CDR2 reads SYGVKD. The CDR3 extends over 14 amino acids.

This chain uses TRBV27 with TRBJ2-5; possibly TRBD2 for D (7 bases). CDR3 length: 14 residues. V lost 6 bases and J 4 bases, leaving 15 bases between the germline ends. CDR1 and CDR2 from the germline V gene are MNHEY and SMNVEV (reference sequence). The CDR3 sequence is CASRRSGGLETQYF. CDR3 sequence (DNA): TGTGCCAGCAGGAGGTCGGGGGGCTTAGAGACCCAGTACTTC.

The CDR3 coding sequence is TGTGCCAGCAGTTACTCCAGGGTGGGCACTGAAGCTTTCTTT. As protein: CASSYSRVGTEAFF. This rearrangement joins TRBV6-5 to TRBJ1-1, with D possibly TRBD1 on 5 matching bases. Germline CDR1 reads MNHEY; CDR2 reads SVGAGI. The V gene lost 0 bases and the J gene lost 4 bases, with 9 bases spanning the gap. The CDR3 covers 14 residues.